This entry features one T cell receptor (beta chain) sequence. This entry comes from a study of blood T cell repertoires in COVID-19. Profiled with immunoSEQ multiplex PCR; TCRdb holds only in-frame clones, not every one. The sample includes tens of thousands of clones, roughly nine tenths of them seen just once. The receptor's source is a man aged 55 to 70 with acute or convalescent COVID-19. The sequencing input was peripheral blood.

As DNA, the CDR3 is TGTGCCAGCAGCTTAGCTATACAGGGGGGTAATAGCAATCAGCCCCAGCATTTT. Protein: CASSLAIQGGNSNQPQHF. The V and J genes are TRBV7-9 and TRBJ1-5, with TRBD1 matching 8 bases. V was clipped by 0 bases and J by 0 bases; unmatched bases: 7. This CDR3 contains 18 residues. Per germline, CDR1 SEHNR and CDR2 FQNEAQ (reference sequence).